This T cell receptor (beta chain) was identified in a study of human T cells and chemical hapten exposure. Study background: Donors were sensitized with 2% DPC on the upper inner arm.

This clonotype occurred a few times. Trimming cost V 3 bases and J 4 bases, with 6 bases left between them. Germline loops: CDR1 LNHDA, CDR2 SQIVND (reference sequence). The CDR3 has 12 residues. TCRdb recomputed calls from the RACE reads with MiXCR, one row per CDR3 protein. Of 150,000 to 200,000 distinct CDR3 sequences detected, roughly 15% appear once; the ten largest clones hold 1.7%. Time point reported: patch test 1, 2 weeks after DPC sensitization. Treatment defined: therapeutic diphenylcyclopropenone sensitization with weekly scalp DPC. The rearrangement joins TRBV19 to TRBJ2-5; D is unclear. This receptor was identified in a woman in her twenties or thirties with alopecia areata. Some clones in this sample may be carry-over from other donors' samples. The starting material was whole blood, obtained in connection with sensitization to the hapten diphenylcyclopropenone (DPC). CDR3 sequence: CASSILGETQYF. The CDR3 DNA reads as TGTGCCAGTAGTATTCTGGGAGAGACCCAGTACTTC.